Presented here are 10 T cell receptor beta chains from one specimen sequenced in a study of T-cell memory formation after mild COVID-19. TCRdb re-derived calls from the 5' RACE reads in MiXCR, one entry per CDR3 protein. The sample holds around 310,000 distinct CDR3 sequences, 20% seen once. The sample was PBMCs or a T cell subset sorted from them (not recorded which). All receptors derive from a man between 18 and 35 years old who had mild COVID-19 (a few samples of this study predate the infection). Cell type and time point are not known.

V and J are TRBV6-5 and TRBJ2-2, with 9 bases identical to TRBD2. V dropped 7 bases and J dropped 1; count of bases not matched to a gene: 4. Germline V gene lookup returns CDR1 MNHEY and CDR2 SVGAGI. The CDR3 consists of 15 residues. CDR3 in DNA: TGTGCCAGCACCGGCGGGGGGGGGAACACCGGGGAGCTGTTTTTT. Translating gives CASTGGGGNTGELFF.

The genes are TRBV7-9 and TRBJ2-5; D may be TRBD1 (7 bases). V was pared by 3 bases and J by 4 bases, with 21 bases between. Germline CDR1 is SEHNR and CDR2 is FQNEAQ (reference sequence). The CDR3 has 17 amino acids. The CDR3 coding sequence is TGTGCCAGCAGCTTTCTGAGGAGGGGGCATGTAACAGAGACCCAGTACTTC. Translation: CASSFLRRGHVTETQYF. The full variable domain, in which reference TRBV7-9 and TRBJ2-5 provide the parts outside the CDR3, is DTGVSQNPRHKITKRGQNVTFRCDPISEHNRLYWYRQTLGQGPEFLTYFQNEAQLEKSRLLSDRFSAERPKGSFSTLEIQRTEQGDSAMYLCASSFLRRGHVTETQYFGPGTRLLVL.

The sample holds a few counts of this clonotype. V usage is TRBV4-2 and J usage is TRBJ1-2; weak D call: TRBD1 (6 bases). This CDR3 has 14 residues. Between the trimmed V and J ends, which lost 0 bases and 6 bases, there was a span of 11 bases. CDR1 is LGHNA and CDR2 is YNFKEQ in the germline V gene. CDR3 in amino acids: CASSQDTGRDGYTF. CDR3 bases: TGTGCCAGCAGCCAAGATACAGGGAGGGATGGCTACACCTTC.

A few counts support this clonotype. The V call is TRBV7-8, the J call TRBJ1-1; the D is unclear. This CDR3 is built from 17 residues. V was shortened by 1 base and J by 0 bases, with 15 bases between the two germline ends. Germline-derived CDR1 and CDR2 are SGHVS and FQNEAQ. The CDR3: CASSLGLVRVMNTEAFF. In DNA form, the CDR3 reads TGTGCCAGCAGCTTAGGTTTAGTCAGAGTCATGAACACTGAAGCTTTCTTT.

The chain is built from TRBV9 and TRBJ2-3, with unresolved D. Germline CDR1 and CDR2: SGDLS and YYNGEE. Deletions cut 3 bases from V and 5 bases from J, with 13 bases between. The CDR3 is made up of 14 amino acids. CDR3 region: CASSAARLGDTQYF. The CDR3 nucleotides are TGTGCCAGCAGCGCGGCCCGATTGGGAGATACGCAGTATTTT.

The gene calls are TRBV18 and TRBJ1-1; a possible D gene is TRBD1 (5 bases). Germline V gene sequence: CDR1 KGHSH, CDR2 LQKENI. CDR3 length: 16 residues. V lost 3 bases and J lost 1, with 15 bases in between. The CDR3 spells CASSPIFRASNTEAFF. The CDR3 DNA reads TGTGCCAGCTCACCCATATTCAGGGCGTCGAACACTGAAGCTTTCTTT.

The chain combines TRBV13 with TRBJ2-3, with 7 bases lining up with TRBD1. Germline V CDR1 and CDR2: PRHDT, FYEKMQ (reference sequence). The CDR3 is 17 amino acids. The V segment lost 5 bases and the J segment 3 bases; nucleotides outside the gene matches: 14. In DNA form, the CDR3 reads TGTGCCAGCAGCCCAGCCCAGACAGGGCGAGGGACAGATACGCAGTATTTT. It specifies CASSPAQTGRGTDTQYF.

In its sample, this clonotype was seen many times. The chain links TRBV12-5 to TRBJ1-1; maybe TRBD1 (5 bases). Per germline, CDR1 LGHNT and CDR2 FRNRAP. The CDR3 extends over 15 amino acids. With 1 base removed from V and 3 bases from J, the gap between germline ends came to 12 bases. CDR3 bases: TGTGCTAGTGGTTTGGCCCGGGGGGAAGACACTGAAGCTTTCTTT. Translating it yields CASGLARGEDTEAFF.

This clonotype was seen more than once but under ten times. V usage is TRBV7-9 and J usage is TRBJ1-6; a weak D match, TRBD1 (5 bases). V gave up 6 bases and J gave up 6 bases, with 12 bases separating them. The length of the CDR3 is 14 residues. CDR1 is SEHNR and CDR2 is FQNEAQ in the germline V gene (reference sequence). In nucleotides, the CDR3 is TGTGCCAGCAGGGGGTGGGGGACTAATTCACCCCTCCACTTT. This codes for CASRGWGTNSPLHF. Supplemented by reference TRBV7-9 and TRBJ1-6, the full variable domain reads DTGVSQNPRHKITKRGQNVTFRCDPISEHNRLYWYRQTLGQGPEFLTYFQNEAQLEKSRLLSDRFSAERPKGSFSTLEIQRTEQGDSAMYLCASRGWGTNSPLHFGNGTRLTVT.

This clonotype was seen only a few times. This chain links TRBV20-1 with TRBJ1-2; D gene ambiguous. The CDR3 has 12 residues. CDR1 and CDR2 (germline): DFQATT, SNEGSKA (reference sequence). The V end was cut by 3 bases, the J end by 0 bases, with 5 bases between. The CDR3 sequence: CSASYANYGYTF. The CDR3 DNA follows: TGCAGTGCTAGCTACGCTAACTATGGCTACACCTTC.